These T cell receptor beta chains were read from a single sample in a study of human T cells and chemical hapten exposure. TCRdb analysed the RACE reads with MiXCR anew, one entry per CDR3 protein. The sample includes 300,000 to 450,000 distinct CDR3 sequences, roughly 4.8% of them seen just once. This material consisted of whole blood, taken in connection with sensitization to the hapten diphenylcyclopropenone (DPC). The source of these receptors is a woman between 45 and 65 years old with alopecia areata. Some clones in this sample may be carry-over from other donors' samples. The CDR3 runs from the conserved cysteine through the conserved F or W. Fields, in order: D gene, J gene, clone size, V gene, CDR3 protein, CDR3 DNA. The D gene is left open where the match is weak. Not all rows give a size; the values are once, few, many and, for expanded clones, a class.

d_call: TRBD2; j_call: TRBJ2-5; clone_size: few; v_call: TRBV5-4; cdr3_aa: CASSLGTSGQETQYF; cdr3_nt: TGTGCCAGCAGCTTGGGGACTAGCGGCCAAGAGACCCAGTACTTC
d_call: TRBD1; j_call: TRBJ1-2; clone_size: few; v_call: TRBV19; cdr3_aa: CASSLRDRVLTGYTF; cdr3_nt: TGTGCCAGTAGTCTCCGGGACAGGGTGTTGACTGGCTACACCTTC
d_call: TRBD2; j_call: TRBJ2-2; clone_size: -; v_call: TRBV5-1; cdr3_aa: CASSASGSGELFF; cdr3_nt: TGCGCCAGCAGCGCTAGCGGAAGCGGGGAGCTGTTTTTT
d_call: -; j_call: TRBJ1-5; clone_size: -; v_call: TRBV9; cdr3_aa: CASSSSATVNQPQHF; cdr3_nt: TGTGCCAGCAGCTCCTCCGCGACAGTTAATCAGCCCCAGCATTTT
d_call: -; j_call: TRBJ2-1; clone_size: many; v_call: TRBV18; cdr3_aa: CASSPPGTAYSGTMYNEQFF; cdr3_nt: TGTGCCAGCTCACCTCCTGGGACAGCCTATAGCGGGACGATGTACAATGAGCAGTTCTTC
d_call: TRBD1; j_call: TRBJ2-3; clone_size: many; v_call: TRBV5-1; cdr3_aa: CASNPTGQGIDTQYF; cdr3_nt: TGCGCCAGCAACCCCACGGGACAGGGGATCGATACGCAGTATTTT
d_call: TRBD2; j_call: TRBJ2-1; clone_size: many; v_call: TRBV28; cdr3_aa: CASSSGLGTPSYNEQFF; cdr3_nt: TGTGCCAGCAGCTCGGGACTAGGGACCCCCTCCTACAATGAGCAGTTCTTC
d_call: -; j_call: TRBJ1-4; clone_size: many; v_call: TRBV7-9; cdr3_aa: CASTGLNEKLFF; cdr3_nt: TGTGCCAGTACAGGATTAAATGAAAAACTGTTTTTT
d_call: -; j_call: TRBJ2-5; clone_size: -; v_call: TRBV6-6; cdr3_aa: CASSYLGPQETQYF; cdr3_nt: TGTGCCAGCAGTTACCTGGGCCCCCAAGAGACCCAGTACTTC
d_call: -; j_call: TRBJ1-6; clone_size: many; v_call: TRBV6-5; cdr3_aa: CASSYWRDPNSPLHF; cdr3_nt: TGTGCCAGCAGTTACTGGCGGGACCCAAATTCACCCCTCCACTTT
d_call: -; j_call: TRBJ2-3; clone_size: -; v_call: TRBV4-2; cdr3_aa: CASTPRLSDTQYF; cdr3_nt: TGTGCCAGCACGCCCCGGTTGTCAGATACGCAGTATTTT
d_call: -; j_call: TRBJ2-3; clone_size: few; v_call: TRBV11-2; cdr3_aa: CASSPRPDHTQYF; cdr3_nt: TGTGCCAGCAGCCCCCGACCGGACCATACGCAGTATTTT
d_call: -; j_call: TRBJ1-6; clone_size: many; v_call: TRBV5-1; cdr3_aa: CASSLRSGTALTNNSPLHF; cdr3_nt: TGCGCCAGCAGCTTGAGGTCCGGGACCGCCCTTACCAATAATTCACCCCTCCACTTT
d_call: TRBD2; j_call: TRBJ2-5; clone_size: few; v_call: TRBV5-1; cdr3_aa: CASSGVAGAAQETQYF; cdr3_nt: TGCGCCAGCAGCGGCGTAGCGGGGGCCGCTCAAGAGACCCAGTACTTC
d_call: -; j_call: TRBJ2-2; clone_size: many; v_call: TRBV7-2; cdr3_aa: CASSSNMESTGELFF; cdr3_nt: TGTGCCAGCAGCTCTAACATGGAGAGCACCGGGGAGCTGTTTTTT
d_call: TRBD2; j_call: TRBJ2-5; clone_size: -; v_call: TRBV7-2; cdr3_aa: CASSYSGEVVETQYF; cdr3_nt: TGTGCCAGCAGCTATAGCGGGGAGGTAGTAGAGACCCAGTACTTC
d_call: TRBD2; j_call: TRBJ2-1; clone_size: many; v_call: TRBV29-1; cdr3_aa: CSVAVKGLKNEQFF; cdr3_nt: TGCAGCGTTGCAGTTAAGGGACTAAAGAATGAGCAGTTCTTC
d_call: -; j_call: TRBJ1-2; clone_size: many; v_call: TRBV5-1; cdr3_aa: CASSRENNYGYTF; cdr3_nt: TGCGCCAGCAGTCGGGAGAATAACTATGGCTACACCTTC
d_call: -; j_call: TRBJ1-4; clone_size: -; v_call: TRBV11-2; cdr3_aa: CASSLVGIEKLFF; cdr3_nt: TGTGCCAGCAGCTTAGTAGGGATTGAAAAACTGTTTTTT
d_call: TRBD2; j_call: TRBJ2-3; clone_size: many; v_call: TRBV5-1; cdr3_aa: CASSLASSGSTDTQYF; cdr3_nt: TGCGCCAGCAGCTTGGCATCTAGCGGTAGCACAGATACGCAGTATTTT
d_call: -; j_call: TRBJ2-7; clone_size: -; v_call: TRBV4-2; cdr3_aa: CASRDNYEQYF; cdr3_nt: TGTGCCAGCCGAGACAACTACGAGCAGTACTTC
d_call: TRBD2; j_call: TRBJ2-1; clone_size: many; v_call: TRBV14; cdr3_aa: CASSYSGRAFNEQFF; cdr3_nt: TGTGCCAGCAGCTACAGCGGGAGGGCCTTTAATGAGCAGTTCTTC
d_call: -; j_call: TRBJ1-1; clone_size: few; v_call: TRBV2; cdr3_aa: CASSREAGTEAFF; cdr3_nt: TGTGCCAGCAGTCGGGAGGCCGGAACTGAAGCTTTCTTT
d_call: -; j_call: TRBJ1-5; clone_size: -; v_call: TRBV27; cdr3_aa: CASGVGGVGNQPQHF; cdr3_nt: TGTGCCAGCGGGGTGGGGGGTGTCGGCAATCAGCCCCAGCATTTT
d_call: -; j_call: TRBJ2-3; clone_size: few; v_call: TRBV4-2; cdr3_aa: CASSPLGGGTQYF; cdr3_nt: TGTGCCAGCAGCCCCCTCGGGGGAGGCACGCAGTATTTT
d_call: -; j_call: TRBJ1-2; clone_size: many; v_call: TRBV29-1; cdr3_aa: CSVERQRAYGYTF; cdr3_nt: TGCAGCGTTGAACGCCAAAGGGCATATGGCTACACCTTC
d_call: -; j_call: TRBJ1-1; clone_size: -; v_call: TRBV6-2/TRBV6-3; cdr3_aa: CASSAYIDYARGAFF; cdr3_nt: TGTGCCAGCAGTGCCTATATTGATTACGCCAGGGGAGCTTTCTTT
d_call: -; j_call: TRBJ2-6; clone_size: many; v_call: TRBV11-2; cdr3_aa: CASSQGASGANVLTF; cdr3_nt: TGTGCCAGCAGCCAAGGGGCCTCTGGGGCCAACGTCCTGACTTTC
d_call: TRBD1; j_call: TRBJ1-6; clone_size: -; v_call: TRBV10-3; cdr3_aa: CAIQGSPSNSPLHF; cdr3_nt: TGTGCCATACAGGGGTCACCCTCCAATTCACCCCTCCACTTT
d_call: TRBD1; j_call: TRBJ2-4; clone_size: many; v_call: TRBV13; cdr3_aa: CASSGDRGGIQYF; cdr3_nt: TGTGCCAGCAGCGGGGACAGGGGCGGCATTCAGTACTTC
d_call: TRBD2; j_call: TRBJ2-7; clone_size: -; v_call: TRBV6-6; cdr3_aa: CASSYGTGGVYEQYF; cdr3_nt: TGTGCCAGCAGTTATGGGACGGGAGGGGTATACGAGCAGTACTTC
d_call: TRBD2; j_call: TRBJ2-4; clone_size: many; v_call: TRBV6-2/TRBV6-3; cdr3_aa: CASSRTSGRGAKNIQYF; cdr3_nt: TGTGCCAGCAGTCGGACTAGCGGGAGAGGAGCCAAAAACATTCAGTACTTC
d_call: -; j_call: TRBJ1-3; clone_size: -; v_call: TRBV11-2; cdr3_aa: CASSSIGGVGGNTIYF; cdr3_nt: TGTGCCAGCAGCTCGATTGGCGGGGTCGGGGGAAACACCATTTATTTT
d_call: TRBD1; j_call: TRBJ1-1; clone_size: few; v_call: TRBV27; cdr3_aa: CASSRQGRLTEAFF; cdr3_nt: TGTGCCAGCAGCCGACAGGGGAGACTCACTGAAGCTTTCTTT
d_call: -; j_call: TRBJ1-5; clone_size: many; v_call: TRBV6-1; cdr3_aa: CASRIEGTGSNQPQHF; cdr3_nt: TGTGCCAGCAGGATAGAAGGGACGGGGAGCAATCAGCCCCAGCATTTT
d_call: -; j_call: TRBJ2-2; clone_size: many; v_call: TRBV5-6; cdr3_aa: CASSLGLTGELFF; cdr3_nt: TGTGCCAGCAGCTTGGGTCTAACCGGGGAGCTGTTTTTT
d_call: -; j_call: TRBJ2-5; clone_size: few; v_call: TRBV11-2; cdr3_aa: CASSSGTGFGETQYF; cdr3_nt: TGTGCCAGCAGCTCCGGTACGGGGTTTGGAGAGACCCAGTACTTC
d_call: -; j_call: TRBJ2-7; clone_size: many; v_call: TRBV6-5; cdr3_aa: CASSPGHSYEQYF; cdr3_nt: TGTGCCAGCAGCCCGGGACATTCATACGAGCAGTACTTC
d_call: -; j_call: TRBJ1-3; clone_size: few; v_call: TRBV29-1; cdr3_aa: CSVAQQSGNTIYF; cdr3_nt: TGCAGCGTCGCTCAACAATCTGGAAACACCATATATTTT
d_call: -; j_call: TRBJ2-1; clone_size: many; v_call: TRBV12-3/TRBV12-4; cdr3_aa: CASSLAYEQFF; cdr3_nt: TGTGCCAGCAGTTTAGCGTATGAGCAGTTCTTC
d_call: -; j_call: TRBJ1-1; clone_size: many; v_call: TRBV6-5; cdr3_aa: CASSYRGTPNTEAFF; cdr3_nt: TGTGCCAGCAGTTATCGGGGGACACCGAACACTGAAGCTTTCTTT
d_call: TRBD2; j_call: TRBJ2-1; clone_size: many; v_call: TRBV20-1; cdr3_aa: CSARDASGGVREFF; cdr3_nt: TGCAGTGCTAGAGATGCCAGCGGGGGGGTGAGAGAGTTCTTC
d_call: -; j_call: TRBJ2-1; clone_size: many; v_call: TRBV18; cdr3_aa: CASSIREDSYNEQFF; cdr3_nt: TGTGCCAGCTCCATCCGGGAAGACTCCTACAATGAGCAGTTCTTC
d_call: -; j_call: TRBJ2-7; clone_size: few; v_call: TRBV27; cdr3_aa: CASGPGGFFVYEQYF; cdr3_nt: TGTGCCAGCGGACCTGGGGGGTTCTTCGTTTACGAGCAGTACTTC
d_call: -; j_call: TRBJ1-6; clone_size: many; v_call: TRBV5-1; cdr3_aa: CASSSMTATATSPLHF; cdr3_nt: TGCGCCAGCAGCTCCATGACAGCCACCGCAACCTCACCCCTCCACTTT
d_call: TRBD1; j_call: TRBJ2-7; clone_size: many; v_call: TRBV5-1; cdr3_aa: CASSSTTGSYEQYF; cdr3_nt: TGCGCCAGCAGCTCAACGACAGGGTCCTACGAGCAGTACTTC
d_call: TRBD1; j_call: TRBJ1-1; clone_size: many; v_call: TRBV6-6; cdr3_aa: CASSPGQGLTEAFF; cdr3_nt: TGTGCCAGCTCCCCAGGACAGGGCCTCACTGAAGCTTTCTTT
d_call: TRBD1; j_call: TRBJ1-1; clone_size: many; v_call: TRBV3-1; cdr3_aa: CASSLSTGRAFF; cdr3_nt: TGTGCCAGCAGCCTGTCGACAGGGCGAGCTTTCTTT
d_call: TRBD1; j_call: TRBJ2-7; clone_size: few; v_call: TRBV20-1; cdr3_aa: CSARGRGQGSYEQYF; cdr3_nt: TGCAGTGCTAGAGGGCGGGGACAGGGGTCTTACGAGCAGTACTTC
d_call: -; j_call: TRBJ2-7; clone_size: many; v_call: TRBV6-1; cdr3_aa: CASSEGVSGGGLDYEQYF; cdr3_nt: TGTGCCAGCAGTGAAGGGGTTTCTGGCGGGGGCCTCGACTACGAGCAGTACTTC
d_call: TRBD1; j_call: TRBJ2-3; clone_size: many; v_call: TRBV18; cdr3_aa: CASSPPGQGAADTQYF; cdr3_nt: TGTGCCAGCTCACCACCGGGACAGGGGGCTGCAGATACGCAGTATTTT
d_call: -; j_call: TRBJ1-2; clone_size: few; v_call: TRBV18; cdr3_aa: CASSWTENYGYTF; cdr3_nt: TGTGCCAGCTCCTGGACGGAAAACTATGGCTACACCTTC
d_call: -; j_call: TRBJ1-2; clone_size: few; v_call: TRBV19; cdr3_aa: CASDSVNYGYTF; cdr3_nt: TGTGCCAGCGACAGTGTTAACTATGGCTACACCTTC
d_call: TRBD2; j_call: TRBJ2-7; clone_size: -; v_call: TRBV20-1; cdr3_aa: CSATGELAGGYSYEQYF; cdr3_nt: TGCAGTGCAACTGGGGAACTAGCGGGAGGGTACTCCTACGAGCAGTACTTC
d_call: -; j_call: TRBJ1-6; clone_size: many; v_call: TRBV27; cdr3_aa: CASSSLRSPLHF; cdr3_nt: TGTGCCAGCAGTTCCCTACGGTCACCCCTCCACTTT
d_call: TRBD2; j_call: TRBJ2-3; clone_size: few; v_call: TRBV9; cdr3_aa: CASTLGTRFSDTQYF; cdr3_nt: TGTGCCAGCACCCTAGGGACTAGATTTTCAGATACGCAGTATTTT
d_call: -; j_call: TRBJ2-7; clone_size: many; v_call: TRBV4-2; cdr3_aa: CASSQGAGGIAYEQYF; cdr3_nt: TGTGCCAGCAGCCAAGGAGCAGGCGGGATTGCCTACGAGCAGTACTTC